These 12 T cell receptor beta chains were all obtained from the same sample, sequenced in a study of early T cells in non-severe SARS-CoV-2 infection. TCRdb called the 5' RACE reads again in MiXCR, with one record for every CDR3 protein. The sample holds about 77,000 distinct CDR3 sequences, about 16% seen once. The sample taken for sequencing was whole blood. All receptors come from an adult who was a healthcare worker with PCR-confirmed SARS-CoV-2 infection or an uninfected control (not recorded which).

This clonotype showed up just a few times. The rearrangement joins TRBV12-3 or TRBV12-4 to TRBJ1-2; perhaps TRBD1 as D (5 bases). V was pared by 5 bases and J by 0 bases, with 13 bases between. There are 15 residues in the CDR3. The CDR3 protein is CASSRGGGANYGYTF. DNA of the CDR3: TGTGCCAGCAGTCGAGGTGGGGGGGCTAACTATGGCTACACCTTC.

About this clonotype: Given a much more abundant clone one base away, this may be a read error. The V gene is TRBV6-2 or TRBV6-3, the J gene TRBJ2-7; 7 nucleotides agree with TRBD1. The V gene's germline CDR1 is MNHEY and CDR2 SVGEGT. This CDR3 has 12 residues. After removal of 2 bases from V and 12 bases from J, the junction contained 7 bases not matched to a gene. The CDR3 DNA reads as TGTGCCAGCAGTTACCCAGACAGGGAGTCGTACTTC. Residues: CASSYPDRESYF.

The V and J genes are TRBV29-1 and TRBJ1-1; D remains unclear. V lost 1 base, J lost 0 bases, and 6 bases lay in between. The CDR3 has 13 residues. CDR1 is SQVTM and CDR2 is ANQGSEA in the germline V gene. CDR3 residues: CSVEGRLNTEAFF. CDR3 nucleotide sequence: TGCAGCGTTGAAGGCAGGCTGAACACTGAAGCTTTCTTT.

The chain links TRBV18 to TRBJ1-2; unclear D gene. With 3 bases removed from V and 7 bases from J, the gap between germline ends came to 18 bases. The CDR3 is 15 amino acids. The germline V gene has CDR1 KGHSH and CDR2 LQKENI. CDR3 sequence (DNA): TGTGCCAGCTCACCGGGCGGCGGAGCTAGCTCTGGCTACACCTTC. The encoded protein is CASSPGGGASSGYTF. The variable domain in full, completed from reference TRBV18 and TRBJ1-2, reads NAGVMQNPRHLVRRRGQEARLRCSPMKGHSHVYWYRQLPEEGLKFMVYLQKENIIDESGMPKERFSAEFPKEGPSILRIQQVVRGDSAAYFCASSPGGGASSGYTFGSGTRLTVV.

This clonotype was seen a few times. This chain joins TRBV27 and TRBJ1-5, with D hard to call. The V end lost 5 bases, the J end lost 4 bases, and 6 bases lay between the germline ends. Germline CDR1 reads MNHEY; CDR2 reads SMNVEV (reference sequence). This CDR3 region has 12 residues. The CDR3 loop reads CASSPNNQPQHF. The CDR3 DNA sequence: TGTGCCAGCAGTCCAAATAATCAGCCCCAGCATTTT.

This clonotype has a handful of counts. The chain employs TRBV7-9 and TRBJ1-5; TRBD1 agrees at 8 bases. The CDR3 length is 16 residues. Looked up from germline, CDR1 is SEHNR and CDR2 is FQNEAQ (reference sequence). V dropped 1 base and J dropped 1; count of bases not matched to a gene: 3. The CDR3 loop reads CASSLGTGKSNQPQHF. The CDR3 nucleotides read TGTGCCAGCAGCTTAGGGACAGGGAAAAGCAATCAGCCCCAGCATTTT.

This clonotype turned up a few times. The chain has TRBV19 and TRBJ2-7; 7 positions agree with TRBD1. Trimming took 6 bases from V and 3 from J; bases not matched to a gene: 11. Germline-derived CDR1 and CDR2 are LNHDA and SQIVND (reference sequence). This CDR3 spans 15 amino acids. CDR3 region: CASSLPGQTIYEQYF. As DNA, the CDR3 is TGTGCCAGTAGCTTACCGGGACAGACAATCTACGAGCAGTACTTC.

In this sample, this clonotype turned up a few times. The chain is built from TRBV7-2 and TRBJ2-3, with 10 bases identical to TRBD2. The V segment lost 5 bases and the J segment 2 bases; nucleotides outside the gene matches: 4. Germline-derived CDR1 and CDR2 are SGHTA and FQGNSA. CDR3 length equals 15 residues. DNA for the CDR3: TGTGCCAGCAGCCTACTAGCGGGGCACACAGATACGCAGTATTTT. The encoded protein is CASSLLAGHTDTQYF.

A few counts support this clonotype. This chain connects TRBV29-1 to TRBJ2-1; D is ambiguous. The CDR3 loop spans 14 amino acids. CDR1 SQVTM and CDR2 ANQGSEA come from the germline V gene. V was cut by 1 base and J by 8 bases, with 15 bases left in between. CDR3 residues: CSVEAVSLGYEQFF. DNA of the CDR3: TGCAGCGTTGAAGCGGTTTCCCTCGGGTATGAGCAGTTCTTC.

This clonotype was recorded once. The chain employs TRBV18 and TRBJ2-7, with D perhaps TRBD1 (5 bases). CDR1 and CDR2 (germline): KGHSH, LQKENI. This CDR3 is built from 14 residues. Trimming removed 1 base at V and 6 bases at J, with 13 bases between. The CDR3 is CASSPLGQVGEQYF. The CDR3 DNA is TGTGCCAGCTCACCACTGGGGCAGGTTGGCGAGCAGTACTTC.

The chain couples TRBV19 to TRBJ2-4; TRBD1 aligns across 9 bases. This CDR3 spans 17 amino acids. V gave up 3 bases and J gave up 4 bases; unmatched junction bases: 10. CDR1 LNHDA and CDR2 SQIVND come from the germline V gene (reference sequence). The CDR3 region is CASSMGTGKSLKNIQYF. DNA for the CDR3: TGTGCCAGTAGTATGGGGACAGGGAAATCATTAAAAAACATTCAGTACTTC. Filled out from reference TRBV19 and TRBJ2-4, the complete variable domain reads DGGITQSPKYLFRKEGQNVTLSCEQNLNHDAMYWYRQDPGQGLRLIYYSQIVNDFQKGDIAEGYSVSREKKESFPLTVTSAQKNPTAFYLCASSMGTGKSLKNIQYFGAGTRLSVL.

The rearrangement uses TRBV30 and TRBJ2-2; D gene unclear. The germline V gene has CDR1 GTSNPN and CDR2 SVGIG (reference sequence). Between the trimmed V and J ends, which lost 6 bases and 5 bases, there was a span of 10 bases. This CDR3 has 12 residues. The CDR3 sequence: CACDERTGELFF. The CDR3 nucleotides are TGTGCCTGCGACGAGAGAACCGGGGAGCTGTTTTTT.